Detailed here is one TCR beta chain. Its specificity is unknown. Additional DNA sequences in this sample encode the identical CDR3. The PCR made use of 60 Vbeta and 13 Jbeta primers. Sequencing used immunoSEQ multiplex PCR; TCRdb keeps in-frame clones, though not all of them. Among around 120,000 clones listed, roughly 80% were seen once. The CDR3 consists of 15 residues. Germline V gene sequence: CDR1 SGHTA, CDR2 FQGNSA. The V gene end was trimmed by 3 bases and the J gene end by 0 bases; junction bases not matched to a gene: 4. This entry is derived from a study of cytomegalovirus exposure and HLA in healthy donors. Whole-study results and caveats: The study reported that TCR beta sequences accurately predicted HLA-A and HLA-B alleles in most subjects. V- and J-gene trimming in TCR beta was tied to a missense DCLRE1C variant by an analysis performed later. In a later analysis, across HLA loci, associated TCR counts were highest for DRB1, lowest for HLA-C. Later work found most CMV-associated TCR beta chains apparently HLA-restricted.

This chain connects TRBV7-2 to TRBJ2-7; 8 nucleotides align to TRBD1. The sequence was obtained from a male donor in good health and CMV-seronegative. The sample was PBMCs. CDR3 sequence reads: CASSLDRAPSYEQYF. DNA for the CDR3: TGTGCCAGCAGCTTGGACAGGGCTCCCTCCTACGAGCAGTACTTC.